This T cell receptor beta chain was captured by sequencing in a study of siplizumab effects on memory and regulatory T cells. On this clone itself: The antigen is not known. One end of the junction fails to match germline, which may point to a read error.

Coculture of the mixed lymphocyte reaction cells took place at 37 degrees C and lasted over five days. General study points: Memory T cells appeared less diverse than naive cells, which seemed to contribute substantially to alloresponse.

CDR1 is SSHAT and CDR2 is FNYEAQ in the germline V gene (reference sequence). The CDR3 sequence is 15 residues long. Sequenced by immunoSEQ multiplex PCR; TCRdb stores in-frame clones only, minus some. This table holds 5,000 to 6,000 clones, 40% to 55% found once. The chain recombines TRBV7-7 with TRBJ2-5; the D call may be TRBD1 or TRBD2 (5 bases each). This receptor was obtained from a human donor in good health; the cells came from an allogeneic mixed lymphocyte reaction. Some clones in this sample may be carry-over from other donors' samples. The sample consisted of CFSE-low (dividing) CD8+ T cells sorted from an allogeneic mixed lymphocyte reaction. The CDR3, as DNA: TGTGCTAGCAGCTTTCGAGGGGACCGATCGGAGACCCAGTACTTC. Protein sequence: CASSFRGDRSETQYF.